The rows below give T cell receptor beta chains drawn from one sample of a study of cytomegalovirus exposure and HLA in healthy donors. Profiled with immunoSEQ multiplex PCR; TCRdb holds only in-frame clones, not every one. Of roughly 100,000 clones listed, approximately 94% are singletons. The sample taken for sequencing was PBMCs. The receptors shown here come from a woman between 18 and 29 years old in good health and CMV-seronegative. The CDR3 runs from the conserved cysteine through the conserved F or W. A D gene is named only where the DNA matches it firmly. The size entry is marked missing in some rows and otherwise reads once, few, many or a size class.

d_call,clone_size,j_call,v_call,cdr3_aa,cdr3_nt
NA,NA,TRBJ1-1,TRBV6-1,CASSEAVNTEAFF,TGTGCCAGCAGTGAGGCGGTAAACACTGAAGCTTTCTTT
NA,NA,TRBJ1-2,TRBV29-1,CSVPHLDTYGYTF,TGCAGCGTCCCCCATTTGGACACCTATGGCTACACCTTC
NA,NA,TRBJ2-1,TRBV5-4,CASSLPTGTYNEQFF,TGTGCCAGCAGCCTCCCGACAGGAACATACAATGAGCAGTTCTTC
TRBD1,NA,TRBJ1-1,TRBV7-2,CASSGHRGPNTEAFF,TGTGCCAGCAGCGGCCACAGGGGTCCCAACACTGAAGCTTTCTTT
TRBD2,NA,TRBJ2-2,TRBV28,CASIEPAWEGITGELFF,TGTGCCAGCATTGAACCCGCCTGGGAGGGGATCACCGGGGAGCTGTTTTTT
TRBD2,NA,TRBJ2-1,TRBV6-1,CASSELAGGNNEQFF,TGTGCCAGCAGTGAACTAGCGGGAGGGAACAATGAGCAGTTCTTC
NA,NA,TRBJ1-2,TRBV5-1,CASSLRAGGNGSGYTF,TGCGCCAGCAGCTTGAGAGCCGGGGGGAACGGGAGTGGCTACACCTTC
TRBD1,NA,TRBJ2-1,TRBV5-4,CASSLAGQGKNNEQFF,TGTGCCAGCAGCTTGGCGGGACAGGGGAAGAACAATGAGCAGTTCTTC
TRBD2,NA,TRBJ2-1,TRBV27,CASSLTGGTEASYNEQFF,TGTGCCAGCAGTTTAACGGGGGGGACTGAGGCGTCCTACAATGAGCAGTTCTTC
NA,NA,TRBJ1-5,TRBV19,CASVQGHNQPQHF,TGTGCCAGTGTGCAGGGCCACAATCAGCCCCAGCATTTT
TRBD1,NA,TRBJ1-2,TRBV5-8,CASSDRQGTISGYTF,TGTGCCAGCAGCGACAGACAGGGGACAATAAGTGGCTACACCTTC
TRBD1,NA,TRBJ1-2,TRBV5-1,CASSPAPGQGDGYTF,TGCGCCAGCAGCCCAGCTCCGGGACAGGGTGATGGCTACACCTTC
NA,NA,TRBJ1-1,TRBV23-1,CASSQSVEGGSAEAFF,TGCGCCAGCAGTCAATCTGTGGAGGGAGGTTCGGCTGAAGCTTTCTTT
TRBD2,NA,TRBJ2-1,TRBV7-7,CASSLMASGTYNEQFF,TGTGCTAGCAGCTTAATGGCTAGCGGGACTTACAATGAGCAGTTCTTC
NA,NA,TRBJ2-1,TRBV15,CATSRARGDNEQFF,TGTGCCACCAGCAGAGCCAGGGGGGACAATGAGCAGTTCTTC
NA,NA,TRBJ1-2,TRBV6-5,CASRPGGITIGYTF,TGTGCCAGCAGACCCGGGGGTATAACTATCGGCTACACCTTC
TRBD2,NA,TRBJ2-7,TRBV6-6,CASSYSLAGASYEQYF,TGTGCCAGCAGTTACTCCCTAGCGGGAGCCTCCTACGAGCAGTACTTC
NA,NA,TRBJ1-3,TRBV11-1,CASSTDRGSGNTIYF,TGTGCCAGCAGCACCGACAGAGGCTCTGGAAACACCATATATTTT
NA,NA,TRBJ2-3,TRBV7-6,CASSFSLGNTDTQYF,TGTGCCAGCAGCTTCTCCCTCGGGAACACAGATACGCAGTATTTT
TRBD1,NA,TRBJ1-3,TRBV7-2,CASTYRTGSGNTIYF,TGTGCCAGCACCTATCGGACAGGCTCTGGAAACACCATATATTTT
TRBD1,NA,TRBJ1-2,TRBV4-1,CASSQEASDRGNFYGYTF,TGCGCCAGCAGCCAAGAAGCTTCTGACAGGGGGAATTTCTATGGCTACACCTTC
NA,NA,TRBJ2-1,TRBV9,CASSDRDNEQFF,TGTGCCAGCAGCGACCGGGACAATGAGCAGTTCTTC
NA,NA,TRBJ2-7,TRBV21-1,CASSKLAVNSSYEQYF,TGTGCCAGCAGCAAACTAGCAGTAAATAGTTCCTACGAGCAGTACTTC
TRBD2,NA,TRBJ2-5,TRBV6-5,CASSQGLAGVKTQYF,TGTGCCAGCAGTCAAGGACTAGCGGGCGTGAAGACCCAGTACTTC
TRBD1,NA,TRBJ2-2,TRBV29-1,CSVEDRGRGAGELFF,TGCAGCGTCGAAGACAGGGGTCGGGGCGCCGGGGAGCTGTTTTTT
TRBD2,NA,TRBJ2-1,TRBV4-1,CASSQDPLGKLAVSSYNEQFF,TGCGCCAGCAGCCAAGATCCGTTGGGGAAACTAGCGGTGAGCTCCTACAATGAGCAGTTCTTC
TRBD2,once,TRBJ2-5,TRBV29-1,CSVEIAGTETQYF,TGCAGCGTTGAGATAGCGGGTACGGAGACCCAGTACTTC
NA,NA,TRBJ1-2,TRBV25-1,CASSAGVGYGYTF,TGTGCCAGCAGTGCCGGGGTTGGTTATGGCTACACCTTC
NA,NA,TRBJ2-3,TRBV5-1,CASSLSAGLTDTQYF,TGCGCCAGCAGCCTCTCGGCGGGGCTCACAGATACGCAGTATTTT
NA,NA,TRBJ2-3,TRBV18,CASSPPTGTDTQYF,TGTGCCAGCTCACCCCCAACAGGGACAGATACGCAGTATTTT
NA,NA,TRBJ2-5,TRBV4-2,CASSQDFGSLETQYF,TGTGCCAGCAGCCAAGATTTCGGGAGTTTGGAGACCCAGTACTTC